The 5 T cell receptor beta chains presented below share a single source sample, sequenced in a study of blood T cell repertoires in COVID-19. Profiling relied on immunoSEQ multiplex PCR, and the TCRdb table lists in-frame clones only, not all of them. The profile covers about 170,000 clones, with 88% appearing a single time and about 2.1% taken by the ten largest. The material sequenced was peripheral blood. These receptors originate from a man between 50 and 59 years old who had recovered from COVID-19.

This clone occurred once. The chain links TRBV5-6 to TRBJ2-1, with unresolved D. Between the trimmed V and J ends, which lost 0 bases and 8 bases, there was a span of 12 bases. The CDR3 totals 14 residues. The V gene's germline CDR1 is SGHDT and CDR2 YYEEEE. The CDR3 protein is CASSLVERSYEQFF. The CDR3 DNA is TGTGCCAGCAGCTTGGTGGAGCGTAGCTATGAGCAGTTCTTC.

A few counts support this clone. DNA of the CDR3: TGCGCCAGCAGCTCCGACAGGGGGCAGGATGGCTACACCTTC. Its translation is CASSSDRGQDGYTF. The chain carries TRBV5-1 and TRBJ1-2; 10 nucleotides align to TRBD1. Per the germline V gene, CDR1 is SGHRS and CDR2 is YFSETQ. With 3 bases clipped from V and 6 bases from J, the junction kept 5 bases outside the gene matches. The CDR3 spans 14 residues.

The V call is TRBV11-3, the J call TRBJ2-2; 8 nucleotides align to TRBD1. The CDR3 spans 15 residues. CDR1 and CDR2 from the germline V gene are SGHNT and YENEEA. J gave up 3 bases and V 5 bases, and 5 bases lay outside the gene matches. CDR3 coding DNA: TGTGCCAGCAGCGAACAGGGGGTGGACACCGGGGAGCTGTTTTTT. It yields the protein CASSEQGVDTGELFF.

The DNA for the CDR3 is TGCGCCAGCAGCCCGGAGGGACAGTTACATCAGCCCCAGCATTTT. As protein: CASSPEGQLHQPQHF. The V and J genes are TRBV5-1 and TRBJ1-5; 7 nucleotides match TRBD1. The germline V gene encodes CDR1 SGHRS and CDR2 YFSETQ. With 4 bases clipped from V and 5 bases from J, the junction kept 9 bases outside the gene matches. This CDR3 spans 15 amino acids.

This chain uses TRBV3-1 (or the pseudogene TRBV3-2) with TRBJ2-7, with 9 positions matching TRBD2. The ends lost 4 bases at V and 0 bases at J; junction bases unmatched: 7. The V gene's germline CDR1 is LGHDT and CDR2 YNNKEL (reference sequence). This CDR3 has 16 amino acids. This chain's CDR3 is CASSLYSGGRSYEQYF. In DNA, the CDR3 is TGTGCCAGCAGCCTATATAGCGGGGGCCGCTCCTACGAGCAGTACTTC.